This T cell receptor beta chain was captured by sequencing in a study of blood T cells in healthy people across ages. About this clonotype: Its antigen is unidentified.

Overall study results and limits: Compared with aged donors, long-lived donors showed fewer expanded clones, suggesting selection. Strongly correlated with naive T cell percentage was TCR beta diversity.

The CDR3 consists of 14 residues. Germline V gene sequence: CDR1 DFQATT, CDR2 SNEGSKA (reference sequence). Trimming at V came to 6 bases and at J to 4 bases, leaving 10 bases not matched to a gene. Using a J-beta primer mix together with a sample-barcoded 5' primer, a second PCR was run for about 7 to 12 cycles. All cDNA molecules were each tagged by a template-switch adaptor with 12 random nucleotides. TCRdb called the 5' RACE reads again in MiXCR, with one record for every CDR3 protein. The profile shows about 1.4 million distinct CDR3 sequences, almost 60% of them singletons. Sample: blood. This sequence was found in a man younger than 30 in good health. The chain recombines TRBV20-1 with TRBJ1-1, with 8 bases lining up with TRBD1. The CDR3 here is CSASGTGLSTEAFF. The CDR3 region has the DNA TGCAGTGCCAGCGGGACAGGCTTGAGCACTGAAGCTTTCTTT.